This entry lists 13 T cell receptor beta chains sequenced from one sample in a study of T cells in Graves' hyperthyroidism and ophthalmopathy. The TCR beta CDR3 regions underwent amplification using RNA transcripts as the source. The HTBI primer set drove a first-round RT-PCR of the TCR CDR3. One entry per CDR3 protein results from TCRdb running MiXCR on the multiplex PCR reads. Among around 700,000 distinct CDR3 sequences listed, about 19% were seen once. Sequenced material: blood. These receptors originate from a woman aged 45-65 years with Graves' hyperthyroidism that later progressed to Graves' ophthalmopathy.

This clonotype showed up just once. V gene TRBV4-1 combines with J gene TRBJ2-1; D possibly corresponds to TRBD2 (5 bases). CDR1 and CDR2 from the germline V gene are MGHRA and YSYEKL. V was trimmed by 5 bases and J by 7 bases, leaving 12 bases between them. This CDR3 is built from 13 residues. The CDR3 bases are TGCGCCAGCAGCTCCCCCCGGAGGAATGAGCAGTTCTTC. This encodes CASSSPRRNEQFF.

The table lists this clonotype with a few counts. J is TRBJ1-1 and V is TRBV9; D unclear. The CDR3 is made up of 16 amino acids. Trimming took 0 bases from V and 0 from J, leaving 12 bases between them. CDR1 SGDLS and CDR2 YYNGEE come from the germline V gene. As DNA, the CDR3 is TGTGCCAGCAGCGTAGACCCAGGTCAAGTGAACACTGAAGCTTTCTTT. This encodes CASSVDPGQVNTEAFF.

This clonotype was picked up a small number of times. The V and J genes are TRBV20-1 and TRBJ2-7; TRBD1 matches 7 bases. From germline, CDR1 is DFQATT and CDR2 SNEGSKA (reference sequence). The CDR3 covers 14 residues. V gave up 6 bases and J gave up 2 bases; unmatched junction bases: 10. The CDR3 loop is CSAELAQGAYEQYF. The CDR3 bases are TGCAGTGCGGAGTTGGCCCAGGGGGCCTACGAGCAGTACTTC.

The V gene is TRBV20-1, the J gene TRBJ1-2; D not certain. V gave up 6 bases and J gave up 0 bases, with 14 bases separating them. The germline gives CDR1 DFQATT, CDR2 SNEGSKA (reference sequence). This CDR3 has 14 residues. CDR3 DNA: TGCAGTGCCCCGGCAAAGAGAGCTAACTATGGCTACACCTTC. Translating gives CSAPAKRANYGYTF.

This clonotype was counted only a few times. The V and J genes are TRBV7-2 and TRBJ1-1; TRBD1 agrees at 7 bases. V lost 3 bases and J lost 5; bases outside the gene matches: 9. The CDR3 sequence is 15 residues long. Per the germline V gene, CDR1 is SGHTA and CDR2 is FQGNSA. CDR3 DNA: TGTGCCAGCAGCTTTAAGGGGGCTTCGTCGACTGAAGCTTTCTTT. This sequence encodes CASSFKGASSTEAFF.

This clonotype was seen a few times. The chain combines TRBV4-1 with TRBJ2-3; no clear D. Germline assignment: CDR1 MGHRA and CDR2 YSYEKL. Trimming removed 0 bases from V and 5 bases from J, with 9 bases in between. The CDR3 length is 14 residues. The CDR3 reads CASSQEANRDTQYF. Here the CDR3 DNA reads TGCGCCAGCAGCCAAGAGGCAAACAGAGATACGCAGTATTTT.

This clonotype was counted only a few times. The rearrangement links TRBV27 to TRBJ1-1; D remains unclear. This CDR3 has 13 amino acids. Trimming left V 9 bases short and J 5 bases short, with 16 bases between. Per germline, CDR1 MNHEY and CDR2 SMNVEV (reference sequence). The CDR3 reads CASIGRARTEAFF. DNA for the CDR3: TGTGCCAGTATAGGACGGGCAAGGACTGAAGCTTTCTTT.

This clonotype has ten or more counts. The rearrangement joins TRBV20-1 to TRBJ2-5; D possibly corresponds to TRBD1 (6 bases). The V and J ends lost 7 bases and 5 bases respectively, with 23 bases between them. Looked up from germline, CDR1 is DFQATT and CDR2 is SNEGSKA (reference sequence). The CDR3 loop spans 15 amino acids. CDR3 amino acids: CSVTGRGLDSETQYF. CDR3 nucleotide sequence: TGCAGTGTGACTGGGAGAGGGTTGGACAGCGAGACCCAGTACTTC.

V usage is TRBV12-3 or TRBV12-4 and J usage is TRBJ1-3, with D unclear. The germline V and J ends were trimmed by 2 bases and 3 bases, with 11 bases remaining between them. The CDR3 has 15 residues. The CDR3 DNA reads TGTGCCAGCAGTTTACACGGATCCGATGGAAACACCATATATTTT. Residues: CASSLHGSDGNTIYF.

The sample holds a few counts of this clonotype. This rearrangement joins TRBV2 to TRBJ2-7; 10 nucleotides align to TRBD1. The length of the CDR3 is 13 residues. The germline gives CDR1 SNHLY, CDR2 FYNNEI. With 8 bases clipped from V and 4 bases from J, the junction kept 5 bases outside the gene matches. The CDR3 coding sequence is TGTGCCAGCTGGGACAGGGGAGGGTACGAGCAGTACTTC. Residues: CASWDRGGYEQYF.

In this sample, this clonotype turned up many times. This chain links TRBV2 with TRBJ1-1; D is ambiguous. Germline CDR1 SNHLY, CDR2 FYNNEI. This CDR3 region has 14 residues. The V end was cut by 9 bases, the J end by 0 bases, with 14 bases between. The CDR3 sequence is CARSRGVMNTEAFF. Here the CDR3 DNA reads TGTGCCAGATCCCGAGGAGTTATGAACACTGAAGCTTTCTTT.

This sequence joins TRBV19 and TRBJ1-1; no clear D gene. The V end was cut by 6 bases, the J end by 0 bases, with 8 bases between. The CDR3 loop spans 13 amino acids. CDR1 and CDR2 (germline): LNHDA, SQIVND (reference sequence). The CDR3 DNA follows: TGTGCCAGTAGGTGGAGCTTGAACACTGAAGCTTTCTTT. It encodes CASRWSLNTEAFF. Looking up the rest from reference TRBV19 and TRBJ1-1 gives the full variable domain: DGGITQSPKYLFRKEGQNVTLSCEQNLNHDAMYWYRQDPGQGLRLIYYSQIVNDFQKGDIAEGYSVSREKKESFPLTVTSAQKNPTAFYLCASRWSLNTEAFFGQGTRLTVV.

The CDR3 spells CASIKGGYEKLFF. The CDR3 nucleotides are TGTGCCAGCATAAAGGGAGGGTATGAAAAACTGTTTTTT. This rearrangement joins TRBV2 to TRBJ1-4, with D unresolved. This CDR3 region has 13 residues. V dropped 7 bases and J dropped 6 bases, with 12 bases sitting between them. Germline CDR1 reads SNHLY; CDR2 reads FYNNEI.